The 10 T cell receptor beta chains below all came from one sample that was sequenced in a study of blood T cells in healthy people across ages. A second PCR of 7 to 11 cycles used a sample-barcoded 5' primer and a J-beta primer mix. One entry per CDR3 protein, called by TCRdb with MiXCR from the 5' RACE reads. This table has 1,300,000 or so distinct CDR3 sequences, roughly 64% appearing once. The sequenced sample consisted of blood. All receptors come from a man younger than 35 in good health.

V usage is TRBV7-9 and J usage is TRBJ2-3; D ambiguous. The CDR3 runs to 15 residues. From germline, CDR1 is SEHNR and CDR2 FQNEAQ (reference sequence). Trimming removed 5 bases from V and 2 bases from J, with 14 bases in between. In DNA, the CDR3 is TGTGCCAGCAGCCCTTACCACCCAGACACAGATACGCAGTATTTT. This translates into CASSPYHPDTDTQYF.

This sequence joins TRBV4-2 and TRBJ2-7; TRBD2 matches at 8 bases. The CDR3 sequence is 14 residues long. Trimming took 5 bases from V and 1 from J; bases not matched to a gene: 4. Germline values: CDR1 LGHNA, CDR2 YNFKEQ. The CDR3 DNA is TGTGCCAGCAGCGGTAGCGGGAAATCCTACGAGCAGTACTTC. Its translation is CASSGSGKSYEQYF.

The chain combines TRBV6-5 with TRBJ1-2, with D tentatively TRBD1 (6 bases). V lost 7 bases and J lost 6, with 18 bases in between. The CDR3 has 14 amino acids. CDR1 is MNHEY, CDR2 SVGAGI, per germline. CDR3 DNA sequence: TGTGCCAGCAAAATGACAGGATCGGGAAATGGCTACACCTTC. Translated, it gives CASKMTGSGNGYTF.

This clonotype was seen a few times. The chain combines TRBV29-1 with TRBJ2-5; D might be TRBD1 (6 bases). This CDR3 spans 13 amino acids. Germline V gene lookup returns CDR1 SQVTM and CDR2 ANQGSEA. The ends were cut back, 7 bases at V and 1 base at J, with 13 bases in the middle. The CDR3, as DNA: TGCAGCGGCGGACAGTCGATCCAAGAGACCCAGTACTTC. Its translation is CSGGQSIQETQYF.

The chain links TRBV5-1 to TRBJ2-3, with TRBD1 as a possible D gene (6 bases). V dropped 0 bases and J dropped 8 bases, with 19 bases sitting between them. The V gene's germline CDR1 is SGHRS and CDR2 YFSETQ. The CDR3 runs 16 residues. Written as DNA, the CDR3 is TGCGCCAGCAGCTTGGAGGGACACTCTTTTAGTGCTACGCAGTATTTT. Protein product: CASSLEGHSFSATQYF.

The rearrangement uses TRBV7-9 and TRBJ2-6; D is uncertain. V was trimmed by 3 bases and J by 3 bases, leaving 12 bases between them. The germline gives CDR1 SEHNR, CDR2 FQNEAQ (reference sequence). This CDR3 has 16 residues. The CDR3 here is CASSFPGEGGANVLTF. The CDR3 DNA sequence: TGTGCCAGCAGCTTTCCAGGTGAAGGTGGGGCCAACGTCCTGACTTTC.

The rearrangement joins TRBV29-1 to TRBJ2-4; D is unresolved. The DNA end is a closer match to TRBJ2-7, so the J assignment may be wrong. The germline gives CDR1 SQVTM, CDR2 ANQGSEA. The CDR3 is made up of 12 amino acids. The CDR3 reads CSVEKLNYEQYF. CDR3 in DNA: TGCAGCGTTGAAAAGCTGAACTACGAGCAGTACTTC.

J is TRBJ2-4 and V is TRBV27; 11 bases fit TRBD1. The DNA end lines up better with TRBJ2-7; the J call may be wrong. This CDR3 has 15 amino acids. Germline lookup yields CDR1 MNHEY and CDR2 SMNVEV (reference sequence). The CDR3 DNA follows: TGTGCCAGCAGTTTTTTCCCCGGGACAGGGGGCGAGCAGTACTTC. Amino acid sequence: CASSFFPGTGGEQYF.

This clonotype was counted only a few times. The V gene is TRBV25-1, the J gene TRBJ1-1, with 10 nucleotides matching TRBD1. CDR3 length: 16 residues. Germline assignment: CDR1 MGHDK and CDR2 SYGVNS. V lost 7 bases and J lost 5; bases outside the gene matches: 13. The CDR3, as DNA: TGTGCCAGCACCTCCCCCGACAGGGGGCGGCGGACTGAAGCTTTCTTT. Amino acids: CASTSPDRGRRTEAFF.

The chain couples TRBV12-3 or TRBV12-4 to TRBJ1-2, with D unresolved. V lost 7 bases to trimming and J lost 8 bases, with 17 bases between them. CDR3 length equals 13 residues. The DNA of the CDR3 is TGTGCCAGCAAGGAGGGCACCACGCCGGGCTACACCTTC. Translated, it gives CASKEGTTPGYTF.